The 19 T cell receptor beta chains below were found in one sample sequenced in a study of cytomegalovirus exposure and HLA in healthy donors. The method was immunoSEQ multiplex PCR; TCRdb's version includes in-frame clones alone and lacks a portion of them. Counted here are about 270,000 clones, roughly 85% occurring once; the ten biggest clones make up roughly 1%. Input material: PBMCs. The receptors shown here come from a woman between 18 and 30 years old in good health and CMV-seronegative.

This chain uses TRBV27 with TRBJ2-7, with 10 positions matching TRBD1. The J segment lost 6 bases and the V segment lost 6 bases, leaving 8 bases of the junction unmatched. From germline, CDR1 is MNHEY and CDR2 SMNVEV (reference sequence). The CDR3 is 14 residues long. The CDR3 nucleotides are TGTGCCAGCAGAACTGACAGGGGGCAACTCGAGCAGTACTTC. Protein: CASRTDRGQLEQYF.

The chain employs TRBV10-2 and TRBJ2-3; 16 bases line up with TRBD2. Per germline, CDR1 WSHSY and CDR2 SAAADI. The V gene end was trimmed by 6 bases and the J gene end by 4 bases; junction bases not matched to a gene: 16. The CDR3 is made up of 20 amino acids. The CDR3 sequence: CASRAIPGLAGGLAPDTQYF. CDR3 bases: TGCGCCAGCAGGGCCATCCCGGGACTAGCGGGAGGGCTGGCCCCAGATACGCAGTATTTT.

The chain is built from TRBV11-3 and TRBJ1-2, with 9 bases that match TRBD1. Germline CDR1 and CDR2: SGHNT and YENEEA. CDR3 length: 16 residues. Trimming at V came to 1 base and at J to 5 bases, leaving 8 bases not matched to a gene. CDR3 residues: CASSLVGRDRVYGYTF. The CDR3 DNA reads TGTGCCAGCAGCTTAGTAGGCCGGGACAGGGTGTATGGCTACACCTTC.

J is TRBJ2-7 and V is TRBV2; the match to TRBD2 covers 9 bases. CDR3 size: 14 residues. The germline V gene encodes CDR1 SNHLY and CDR2 FYNNEI. The V segment lost 6 bases and the J segment 1 base; nucleotides outside the gene matches: 4. CDR3 sequence reads: CASSRAGGSYEQYF. CDR3 DNA: TGTGCCAGCAGCCGAGCGGGGGGTTCCTACGAGCAGTACTTC.

This clone was counted a single time. J is TRBJ2-7 and V is TRBV6-6; 8 bases fit TRBD1. After removal of 4 bases from V and 4 bases from J, the junction contained 9 bases not matched to a gene. Germline CDR1 is MNHNY and CDR2 is SVGAGI (reference sequence). The CDR3 sequence is 15 residues long. The CDR3 DNA reads as TGTGCCAGCAGTTCCCAAGGACAGGGTTGGTACGAGCAGTACTTC. This codes for CASSSQGQGWYEQYF.

The genes are TRBV29-1 and TRBJ2-2; D might be TRBD2 (5 bases). V was cut by 0 bases and J by 7 bases, with 15 bases left in between. This CDR3 is built from 15 residues. Germline-derived CDR1 and CDR2 are SQVTM and ANQGSEA. The CDR3 protein is CSVEESGNRDGELFF. CDR3 DNA: TGCAGCGTTGAAGAGTCCGGGAACAGAGACGGGGAGCTGTTTTTT.

The chain has TRBV18 and TRBJ1-5; no firm D call. The CDR3 spans 13 residues. Germline V gene lookup returns CDR1 KGHSH and CDR2 LQKENI. Trimming took off 6 bases at V and 5 bases at J, with 11 bases between the two ends. DNA of the CDR3: TGTGCCAGCTCCACGGGAAGGGATCAGCCCCAGCATTTT. Protein sequence: CASSTGRDQPQHF.

This clone was seen a handful of times. The rearrangement uses TRBV4-2 and TRBJ2-7; 13 nucleotides align to TRBD2. This CDR3 is 15 amino acids long. V lost 1 base and J lost 7; bases outside the gene matches: 4. Germline assignment: CDR1 LGHNA and CDR2 YNFKEQ. The CDR3 DNA reads TGTGCCAGCAGCCAAGCACTAGCGGGAGGGCTAGAGCAGTACTTC. Its translation is CASSQALAGGLEQYF.

This chain links TRBV25-1 with TRBJ2-7; possibly TRBD2 for D (6 bases). From germline, CDR1 is MGHDK and CDR2 SYGVNS. The CDR3 loop spans 14 amino acids. Between the trimmed V and J ends, which lost 4 bases and 6 bases, there was a span of 16 bases. CDR3 in DNA: TGTGCCAGCAGTGCTCCCGGGGGTGGAGGCGAGCAGTACTTC. Translation gives CASSAPGGGGEQYF.

The chain joins TRBV5-6 to TRBJ1-4, with 10 nucleotides matching TRBD1. Germline V gene lookup returns CDR1 SGHDT and CDR2 YYEEEE. This CDR3 comprises 15 residues. The V segment lost 5 bases and the J segment 5 bases; nucleotides outside the gene matches: 6. The CDR3 sequence: CASSYDRGQNEKLFF. CDR3 DNA sequence: TGTGCCAGCAGTTATGACAGGGGGCAAAATGAAAAACTGTTTTTT. The full variable domain, in which reference TRBV5-6 and TRBJ1-4 provide the parts outside the CDR3, is DAGVTQSPTHLIKTRGQQVTLRCSPKSGHDTVSWYQQALGQGPQFIFQYYEEEERQRGNFPDRFSGHQFPNYSSELNVNALLLGDSALYLCASSYDRGQNEKLFFGSGTQLSVL.

The gene calls are TRBV5-4 and TRBJ2-2, with 8 bases identical to TRBD1. The CDR3 length is 16 residues. Germline V lookup: CDR1 SGHNT, CDR2 YYREEE (reference sequence). Trimming took 5 bases from V and 1 from J; bases not matched to a gene: 7. This CDR3 is CASSRTDRGNTGELFF. The CDR3 nucleotides read TGTGCCAGCAGTCGAACCGACAGGGGGAACACCGGGGAGCTGTTTTTT.

Turning to this clone: Other DNA variants within this sample encode the same CDR3. The V gene is TRBV4-3, the J gene TRBJ2-7; 8 bases match TRBD1. CDR3 length: 14 residues. The germline CDR1 and CDR2 sequences are LGHNA and YSLEER. V lost 1 base, J lost 1 base, and 0 bases stayed unmatched. CDR3 residues: CASSQGQGSYEQYF. CDR3 in DNA: TGCGCCAGCAGCCAAGGACAGGGGTCCTACGAGCAGTACTTC.

The gene calls are TRBV7-9 and TRBJ1-2, with D perhaps TRBD1 (5 bases). With 1 base removed from V and 7 bases from J, the gap between germline ends came to 16 bases. The CDR3 totals 15 residues. CDR1 is SEHNR, CDR2 FQNEAQ, per germline (reference sequence). Here the CDR3 reads CASSLDLRDFGGYTF. The CDR3 DNA follows: TGTGCCAGCAGCTTAGACCTCAGGGACTTCGGTGGCTACACCTTC.

The genes are TRBV6-5 and TRBJ1-5; 9 bases fit TRBD1. CDR1 is MNHEY and CDR2 is SVGAGI in the germline V gene. J was trimmed by 6 bases and V by 5 bases; bases with no gene match: 5. The CDR3 runs 14 residues. CDR3 in amino acids: CASSGDRVGQPQHF. In DNA form, the CDR3 reads TGTGCCAGCAGTGGGGACAGGGTCGGTCAGCCCCAGCATTTT.

V gene TRBV5-4 combines with J gene TRBJ2-3; 11 nucleotides align to TRBD2. The germline V gene encodes CDR1 SGHNT and CDR2 YYREEE (reference sequence). The CDR3 extends over 15 amino acids. J gave up 5 bases and V 4 bases, and 6 bases lay outside the gene matches. The CDR3 DNA is TGTGCCAGCAGCCAACTAGCGGGGGCGGAAGATACGCAGTATTTT. Amino acid sequence: CASSQLAGAEDTQYF.

This chain uses TRBV2 with TRBJ2-7; tentative D call: TRBD2 (6 bases). The CDR3 sequence is 14 residues long. The germline V gene encodes CDR1 SNHLY and CDR2 FYNNEI. V lost 5 bases to trimming and J lost 1 base, with 12 bases between them. DNA for the CDR3: TGTGCCAGCAGTTTCCGGGACTTATCCTACGAGCAGTACTTC. It is translated as CASSFRDLSYEQYF.

J is TRBJ2-1 and V is TRBV18, with a weak D call TRBD2 (5 bases). The V gene lost 4 bases and the J gene lost 7 bases, with 17 bases spanning the gap. The CDR3 runs 15 residues. Germline values: CDR1 KGHSH, CDR2 LQKENI. The CDR3 bases are TGTGCCAGCTCACTAACGGTACTTGAGGGAAATGAGCAGTTCTTC. As protein: CASSLTVLEGNEQFF.

The chain has TRBV5-1 and TRBJ2-5; 9 bases map to TRBD1. The CDR3 covers 11 residues. The ends lost 4 bases at V and 10 bases at J; junction bases unmatched: 2. CDR1 is SGHRS and CDR2 is YFSETQ in the germline V gene. As DNA, the CDR3 is TGCGCCAGCAGCGTGGACAGGGGCCAGTACTTC. The encoded protein is CASSVDRGQYF.

The chain uses TRBV6-4 and TRBJ1-1, with D uncertain. This CDR3 comprises 14 residues. V lost 2 bases and J lost 4, with 11 bases in between. Germline CDR1 reads MRHNA; CDR2 reads SNTAGT. The CDR3 sequence is CASSDGEGSTEAFF. In DNA form, the CDR3 reads TGTGCCAGCAGTGACGGGGAAGGGAGCACTGAAGCTTTCTTT.